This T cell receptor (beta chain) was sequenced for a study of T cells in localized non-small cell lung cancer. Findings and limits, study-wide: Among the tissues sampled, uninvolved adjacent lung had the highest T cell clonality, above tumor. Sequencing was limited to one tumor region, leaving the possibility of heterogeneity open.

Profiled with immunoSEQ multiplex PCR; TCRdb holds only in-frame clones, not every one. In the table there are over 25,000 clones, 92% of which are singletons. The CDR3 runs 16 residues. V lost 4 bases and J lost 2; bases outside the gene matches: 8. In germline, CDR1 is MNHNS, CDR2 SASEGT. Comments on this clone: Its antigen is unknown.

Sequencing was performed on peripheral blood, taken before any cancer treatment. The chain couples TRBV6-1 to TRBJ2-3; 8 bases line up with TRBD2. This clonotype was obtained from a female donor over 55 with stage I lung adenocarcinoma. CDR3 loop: CASSARGGGFTDTQYF. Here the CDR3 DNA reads TGTGCCAGCAGTGCCCGAGGCGGGGGGTTCACAGATACGCAGTATTTT.